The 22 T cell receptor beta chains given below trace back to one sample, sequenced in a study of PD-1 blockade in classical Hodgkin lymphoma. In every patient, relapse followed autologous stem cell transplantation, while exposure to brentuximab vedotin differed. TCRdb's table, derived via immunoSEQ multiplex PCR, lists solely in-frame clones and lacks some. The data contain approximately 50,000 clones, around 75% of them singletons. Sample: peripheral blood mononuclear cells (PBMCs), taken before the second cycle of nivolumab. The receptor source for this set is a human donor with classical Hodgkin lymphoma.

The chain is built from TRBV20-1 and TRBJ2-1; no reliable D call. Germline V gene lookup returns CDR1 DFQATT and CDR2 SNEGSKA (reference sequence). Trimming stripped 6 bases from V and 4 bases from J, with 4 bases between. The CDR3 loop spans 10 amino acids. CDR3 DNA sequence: TGCAGTGCCGTTTACAATGAGCAGTTCTTC. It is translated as CSAVYNEQFF.

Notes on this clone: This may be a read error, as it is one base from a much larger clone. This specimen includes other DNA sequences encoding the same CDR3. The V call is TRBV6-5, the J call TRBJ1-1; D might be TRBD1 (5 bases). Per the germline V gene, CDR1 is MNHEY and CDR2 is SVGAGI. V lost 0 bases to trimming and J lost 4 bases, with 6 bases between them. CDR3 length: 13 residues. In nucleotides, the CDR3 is TGTGCCAGCAGTTACTCGGGGGGCACTGAAGCTTTCTTT. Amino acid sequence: CASSYSGGTEAFF.

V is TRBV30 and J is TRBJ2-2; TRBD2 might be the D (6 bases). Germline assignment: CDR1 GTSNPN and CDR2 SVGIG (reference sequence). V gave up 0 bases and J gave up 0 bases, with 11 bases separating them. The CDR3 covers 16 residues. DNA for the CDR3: TGTGCCTGGAGTGTACTGGGGGGACCGAACACCGGGGAGCTGTTTTTT. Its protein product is CAWSVLGGPNTGELFF.

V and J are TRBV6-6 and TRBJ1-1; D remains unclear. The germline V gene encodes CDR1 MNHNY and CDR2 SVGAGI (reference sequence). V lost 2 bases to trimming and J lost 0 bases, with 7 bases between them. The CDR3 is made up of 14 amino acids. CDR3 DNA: TGTGCCAGCAGTTACGGGCGGGTGAACACTGAAGCTTTCTTT. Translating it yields CASSYGRVNTEAFF.

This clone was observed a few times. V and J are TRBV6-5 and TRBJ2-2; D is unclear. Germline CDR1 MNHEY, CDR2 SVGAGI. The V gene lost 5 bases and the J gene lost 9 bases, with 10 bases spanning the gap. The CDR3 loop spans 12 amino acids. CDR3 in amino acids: CASSTGPRELFF. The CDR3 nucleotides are TGTGCCAGCAGTACCGGGCCGCGGGAGCTGTTTTTT.

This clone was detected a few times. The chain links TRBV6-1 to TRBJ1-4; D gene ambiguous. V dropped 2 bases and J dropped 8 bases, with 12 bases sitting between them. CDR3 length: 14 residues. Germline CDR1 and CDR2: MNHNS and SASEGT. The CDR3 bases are TGTGCCAGCAGTGAACCAATCAACTCAGAAAAACTGTTTTTT. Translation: CASSEPINSEKLFF.

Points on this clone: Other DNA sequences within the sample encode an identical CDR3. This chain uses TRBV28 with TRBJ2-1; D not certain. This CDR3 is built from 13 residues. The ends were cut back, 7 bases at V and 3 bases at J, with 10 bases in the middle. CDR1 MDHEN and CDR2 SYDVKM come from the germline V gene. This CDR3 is CASNPFSYNEQFF. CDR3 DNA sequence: TGTGCCAGCAATCCGTTTAGCTACAATGAGCAGTTCTTC.

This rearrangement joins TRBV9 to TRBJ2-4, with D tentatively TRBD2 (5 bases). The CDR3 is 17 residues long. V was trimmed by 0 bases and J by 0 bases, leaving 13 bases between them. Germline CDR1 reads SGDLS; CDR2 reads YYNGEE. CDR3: CASSVDLGDLAKNIQYF. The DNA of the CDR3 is TGTGCCAGCAGCGTAGATTTGGGAGATTTAGCCAAAAACATTCAGTACTTC.

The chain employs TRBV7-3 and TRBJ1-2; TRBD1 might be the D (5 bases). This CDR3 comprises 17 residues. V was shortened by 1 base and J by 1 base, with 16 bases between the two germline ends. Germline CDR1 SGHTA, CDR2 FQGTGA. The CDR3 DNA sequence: TGTGCCAGCAGCTTAAAGTTCGGGGGTACATTTAACTATGGCTACACCTTC. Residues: CASSLKFGGTFNYGYTF. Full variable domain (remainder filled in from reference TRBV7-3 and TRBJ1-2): GAGVSQTPSNKVTEKGKYVELRCDPISGHTALYWYRQSLGQGPEFLIYFQGTGAADDSGLPNDRFFAVRPEGSVSTLKIQRTERGDSAVYLCASSLKFGGTFNYGYTFGSGTRLTVV.

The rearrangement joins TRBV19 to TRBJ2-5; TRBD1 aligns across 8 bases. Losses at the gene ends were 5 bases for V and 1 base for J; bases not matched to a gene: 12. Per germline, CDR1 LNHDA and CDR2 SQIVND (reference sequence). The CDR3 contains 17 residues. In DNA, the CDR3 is TGTGCCAGTAGTTTGAGAGGACAGGGCGGCTTCCAAGAGACCCAGTACTTC. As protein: CASSLRGQGGFQETQYF.

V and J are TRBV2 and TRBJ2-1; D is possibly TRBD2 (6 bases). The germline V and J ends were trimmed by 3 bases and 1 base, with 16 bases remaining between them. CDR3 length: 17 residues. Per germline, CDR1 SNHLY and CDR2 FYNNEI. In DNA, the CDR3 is TGTGCCAGCAGTGAGACCGCCCGAGGAGGGTCCTACAATGAGCAGTTCTTC. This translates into CASSETARGGSYNEQFF. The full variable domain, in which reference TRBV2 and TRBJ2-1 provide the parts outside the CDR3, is EPEVTQTPSHQVTQMGQEVILRCVPISNHLYFYWYRQILGQKVEFLVSFYNNEISEKSEIFDDQFSVERPDGSNFTLKIRSTKLEDSAMYFCASSETARGGSYNEQFFGPGTRLTVL.

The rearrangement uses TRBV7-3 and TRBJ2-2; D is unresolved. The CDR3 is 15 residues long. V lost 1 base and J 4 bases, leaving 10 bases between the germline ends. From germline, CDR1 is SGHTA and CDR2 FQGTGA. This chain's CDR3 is CASSLISDSTGELFF. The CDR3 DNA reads TGTGCCAGCAGCTTAATAAGTGATAGCACCGGGGAGCTGTTTTTT.

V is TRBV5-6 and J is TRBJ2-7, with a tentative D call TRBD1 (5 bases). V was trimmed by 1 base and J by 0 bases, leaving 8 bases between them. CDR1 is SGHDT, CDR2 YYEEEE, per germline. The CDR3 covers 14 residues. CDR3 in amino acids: CASSLPGNSYEQYF. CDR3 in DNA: TGTGCCAGCAGCTTGCCAGGGAACTCCTACGAGCAGTACTTC.

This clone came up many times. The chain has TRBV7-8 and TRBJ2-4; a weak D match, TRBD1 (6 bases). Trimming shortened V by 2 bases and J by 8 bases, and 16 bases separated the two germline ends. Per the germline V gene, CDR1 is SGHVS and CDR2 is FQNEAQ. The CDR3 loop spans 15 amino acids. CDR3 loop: CASSLNLGQIYIQYF. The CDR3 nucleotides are TGTGCCAGCAGCTTAAATCTCGGACAGATATACATTCAGTACTTC.

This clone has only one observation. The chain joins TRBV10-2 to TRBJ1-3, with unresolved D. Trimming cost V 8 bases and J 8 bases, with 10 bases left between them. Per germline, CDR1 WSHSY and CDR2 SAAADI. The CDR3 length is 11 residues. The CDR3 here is CASLNADTIYF. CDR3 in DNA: TGCGCCAGCCTGAACGCCGACACCATATATTTT.

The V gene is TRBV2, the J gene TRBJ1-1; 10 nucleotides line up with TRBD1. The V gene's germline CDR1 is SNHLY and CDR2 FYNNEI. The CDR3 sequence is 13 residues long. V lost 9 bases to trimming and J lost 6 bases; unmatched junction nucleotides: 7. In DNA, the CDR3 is TGTGCCAGGGAGGGACAGGGGAAGGCTGAAGCTTTCTTT. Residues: CAREGQGKAEAFF. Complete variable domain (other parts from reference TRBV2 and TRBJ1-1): EPEVTQTPSHQVTQMGQEVILRCVPISNHLYFYWYRQILGQKVEFLVSFYNNEISEKSEIFDDQFSVERPDGSNFTLKIRSTKLEDSAMYFCAREGQGKAEAFFGQGTRLTVV.

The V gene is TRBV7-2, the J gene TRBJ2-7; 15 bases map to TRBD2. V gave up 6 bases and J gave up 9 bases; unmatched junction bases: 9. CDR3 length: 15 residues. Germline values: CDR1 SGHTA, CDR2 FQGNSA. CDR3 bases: TGTGCCAGCAGTTTCAGGACTAGCGGGAGGGCCAGGCAGTACTTC. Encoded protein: CASSFRTSGRARQYF. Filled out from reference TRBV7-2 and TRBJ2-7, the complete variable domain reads GAGVSQSPSNKVTEKGKDVELRCDPISGHTALYWYRQSLGQGLEFLIYFQGNSAPDKSGLPSDRFSAERTGGSVSTLTIQRTQQEDSAVYLCASSFRTSGRARQYFGPGTRLTVT.

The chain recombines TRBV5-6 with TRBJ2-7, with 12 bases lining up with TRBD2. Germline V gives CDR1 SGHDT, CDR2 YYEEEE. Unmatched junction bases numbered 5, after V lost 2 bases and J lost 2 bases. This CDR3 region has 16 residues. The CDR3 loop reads CASSFQGLAGTYEQYF. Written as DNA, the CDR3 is TGTGCCAGCAGCTTCCAGGGACTAGCGGGTACCTACGAGCAGTACTTC. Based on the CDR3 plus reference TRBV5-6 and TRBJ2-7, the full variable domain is DAGVTQSPTHLIKTRGQQVTLRCSPKSGHDTVSWYQQALGQGPQFIFQYYEEEERQRGNFPDRFSGHQFPNYSSELNVNALLLGDSALYLCASSFQGLAGTYEQYFGPGTRLTVT.

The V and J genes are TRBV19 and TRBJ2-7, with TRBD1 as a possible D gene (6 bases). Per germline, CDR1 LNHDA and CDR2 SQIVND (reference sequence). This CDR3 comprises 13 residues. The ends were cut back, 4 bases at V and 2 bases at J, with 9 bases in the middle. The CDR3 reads CASSTRQAYEQYF. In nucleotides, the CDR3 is TGTGCCAGTAGTACGCGACAGGCCTACGAGCAGTACTTC.

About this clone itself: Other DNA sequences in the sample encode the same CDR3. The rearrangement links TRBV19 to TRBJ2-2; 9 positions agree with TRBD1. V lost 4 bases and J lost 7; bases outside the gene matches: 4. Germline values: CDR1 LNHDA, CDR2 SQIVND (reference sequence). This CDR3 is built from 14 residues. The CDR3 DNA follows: TGTGCCAGTAGTACCGGACAGGGGAGCGGGGAGCTGTTTTTT. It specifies CASSTGQGSGELFF.

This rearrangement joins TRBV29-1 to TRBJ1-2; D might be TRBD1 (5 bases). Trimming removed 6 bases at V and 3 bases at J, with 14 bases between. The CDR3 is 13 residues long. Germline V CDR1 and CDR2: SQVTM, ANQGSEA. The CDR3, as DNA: TGCAGCGTCCTCCCCCTGACAGACTATGGCTACACCTTC. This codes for CSVLPLTDYGYTF.

The CDR3 here is CASSSNRQVNYEQYF. Written as DNA, the CDR3 is TGTGCCAGCAGCTCGAACCGACAGGTCAACTACGAGCAGTACTTC. The V gene is TRBV5-5, the J gene TRBJ2-7; possibly TRBD1 for D (6 bases). Germline loops: CDR1 SGHKS, CDR2 YYEKEE (reference sequence). V was shortened by 3 bases and J by 3 bases, with 16 bases between the two germline ends. The length of the CDR3 is 15 residues.